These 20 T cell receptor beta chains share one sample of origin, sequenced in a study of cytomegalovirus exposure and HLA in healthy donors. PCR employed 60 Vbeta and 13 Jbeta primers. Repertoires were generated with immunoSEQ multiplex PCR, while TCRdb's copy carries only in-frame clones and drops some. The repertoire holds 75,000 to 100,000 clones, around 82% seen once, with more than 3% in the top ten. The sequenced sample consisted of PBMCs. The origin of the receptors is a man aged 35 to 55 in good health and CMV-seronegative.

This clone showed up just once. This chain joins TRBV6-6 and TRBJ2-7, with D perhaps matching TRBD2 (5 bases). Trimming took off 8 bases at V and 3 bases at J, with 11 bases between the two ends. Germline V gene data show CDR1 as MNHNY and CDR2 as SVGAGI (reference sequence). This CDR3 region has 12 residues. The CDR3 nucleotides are TGTGCCAGCGGCGGACGGGGCTACGAGCAGTACTTC. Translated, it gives CASGGRGYEQYF.

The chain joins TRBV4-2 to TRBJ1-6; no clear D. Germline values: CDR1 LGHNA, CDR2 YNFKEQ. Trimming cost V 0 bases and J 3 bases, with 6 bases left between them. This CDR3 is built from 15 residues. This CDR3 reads CASSQDNSYNSPLHF. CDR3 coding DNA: TGTGCCAGCAGCCAAGATAACAGCTATAATTCACCCCTCCACTTT.

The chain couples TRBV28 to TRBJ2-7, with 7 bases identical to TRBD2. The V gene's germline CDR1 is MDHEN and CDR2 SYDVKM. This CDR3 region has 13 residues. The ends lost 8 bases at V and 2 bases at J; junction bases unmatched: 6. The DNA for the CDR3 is TGTGCCAGCTTAGGCGGGAGAGCCTACGAGCAGTACTTC. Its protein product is CASLGGRAYEQYF. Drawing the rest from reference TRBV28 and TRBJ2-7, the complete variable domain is DVKVTQSSRYLVKRTGEKVFLECVQDMDHENMFWYRQDPGLGLRLIYFSYDVKMKEKGDIPEGYSVSREKKERFSLILESASTNQTSMYLCASLGGRAYEQYFGPGTRLTVT.

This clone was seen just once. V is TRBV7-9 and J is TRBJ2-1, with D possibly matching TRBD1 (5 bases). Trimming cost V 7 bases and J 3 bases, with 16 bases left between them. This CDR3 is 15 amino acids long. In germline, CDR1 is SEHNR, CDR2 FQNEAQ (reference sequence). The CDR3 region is CASIYGQGSYNEQFF. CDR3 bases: TGTGCCAGCATTTATGGCCAGGGAAGCTACAATGAGCAGTTCTTC.

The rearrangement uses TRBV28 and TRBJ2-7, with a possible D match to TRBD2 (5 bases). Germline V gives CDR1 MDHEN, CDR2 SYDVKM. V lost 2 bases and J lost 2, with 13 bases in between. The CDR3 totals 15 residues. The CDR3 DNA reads TGTGCCAGCAGTTTAGGGGTGGGAGTCACCTACGAGCAGTACTTC. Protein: CASSLGVGVTYEQYF.

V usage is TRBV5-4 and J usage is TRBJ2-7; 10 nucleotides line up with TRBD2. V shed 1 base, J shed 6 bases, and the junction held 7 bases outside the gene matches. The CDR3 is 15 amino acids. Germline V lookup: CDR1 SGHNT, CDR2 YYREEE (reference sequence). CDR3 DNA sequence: TGTGCCAGCAGCTTGATGGGACTAGCGACCGGCGAGCAGTACTTC. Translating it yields CASSLMGLATGEQYF.

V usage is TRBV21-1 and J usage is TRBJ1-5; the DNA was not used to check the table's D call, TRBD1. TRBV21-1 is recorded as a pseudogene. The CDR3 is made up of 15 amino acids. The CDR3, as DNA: TGTGCCAGCAGCTTGTCCGGGACAGGGGATCAGCCCCAGCATTTT. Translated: CASSLSGTGDQPQHF.

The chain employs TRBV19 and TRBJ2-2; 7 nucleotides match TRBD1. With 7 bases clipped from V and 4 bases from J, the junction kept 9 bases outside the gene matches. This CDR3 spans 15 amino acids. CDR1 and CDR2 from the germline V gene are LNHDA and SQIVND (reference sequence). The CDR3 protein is CASKPGQAITGELFF. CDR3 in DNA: TGTGCCAGTAAACCTGGACAGGCCATCACCGGGGAGCTGTTTTTT.

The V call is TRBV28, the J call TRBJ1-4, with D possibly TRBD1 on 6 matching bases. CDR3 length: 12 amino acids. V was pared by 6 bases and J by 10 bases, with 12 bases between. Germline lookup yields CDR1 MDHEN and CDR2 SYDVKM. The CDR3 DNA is TGTGCCAGCAGCCCGGGAGGGGGAAAACTGTTTTTT. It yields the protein CASSPGGGKLFF. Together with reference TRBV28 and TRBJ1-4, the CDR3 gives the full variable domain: DVKVTQSSRYLVKRTGEKVFLECVQDMDHENMFWYRQDPGLGLRLIYFSYDVKMKEKGDIPEGYSVSREKKERFSLILESASTNQTSMYLCASSPGGGKLFFGSGTQLSVL.

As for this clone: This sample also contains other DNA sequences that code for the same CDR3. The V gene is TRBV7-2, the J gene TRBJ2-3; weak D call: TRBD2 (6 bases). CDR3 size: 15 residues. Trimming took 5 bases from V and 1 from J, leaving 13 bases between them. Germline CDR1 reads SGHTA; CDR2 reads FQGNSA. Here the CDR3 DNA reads TGTGCCAGCAGCCTAGGGACTCCCCGCACAGATACGCAGTATTTT. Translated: CASSLGTPRTDTQYF. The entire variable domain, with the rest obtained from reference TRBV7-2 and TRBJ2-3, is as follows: GAGVSQSPSNKVTEKGKDVELRCDPISGHTALYWYRQSLGQGLEFLIYFQGNSAPDKSGLPSDRFSAERTGGSVSTLTIQRTQQEDSAVYLCASSLGTPRTDTQYFGPGTRLTVL.

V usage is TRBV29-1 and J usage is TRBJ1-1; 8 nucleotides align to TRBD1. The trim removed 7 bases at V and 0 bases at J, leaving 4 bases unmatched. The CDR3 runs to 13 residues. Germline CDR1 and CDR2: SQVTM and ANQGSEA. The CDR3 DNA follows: TGCAGCGGAGGGACAGGAATGAACACTGAAGCTTTCTTT. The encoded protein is CSGGTGMNTEAFF.

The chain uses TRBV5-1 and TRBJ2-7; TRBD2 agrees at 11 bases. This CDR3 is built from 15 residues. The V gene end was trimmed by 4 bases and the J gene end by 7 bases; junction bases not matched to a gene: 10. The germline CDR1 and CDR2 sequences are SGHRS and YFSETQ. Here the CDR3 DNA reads TGCGCCAGCAGCCTCCTAGCGGGAGGAGATGAGGAGCAGTACTTC. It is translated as CASSLLAGGDEEQYF.

This chain's CDR3 is CASSFTTGTAGYTF. DNA for the CDR3: TGTGCCAGCAGTTTCACTACCGGGACTGCTGGCTACACCTTC. This chain links TRBV28 with TRBJ1-2; weak D call: TRBD1 (5 bases). The CDR3 is made up of 14 amino acids. Germline V gene data show CDR1 as MDHEN and CDR2 as SYDVKM. The V end was cut by 3 bases, the J end by 7 bases, with 15 bases between.

The CDR3 DNA reads TGTGCCAGCAGCTTCACCAGGGGAAGGGGCACAGATACGCAGTATTTT. Translating it yields CASSFTRGRGTDTQYF. This rearrangement joins TRBV5-6 to TRBJ2-3; TRBD1 is a possible D gene (6 bases). V lost 2 bases and J 1 base, leaving 14 bases between the germline ends. The CDR3 has 16 residues. Germline CDR1 is SGHDT and CDR2 is YYEEEE.

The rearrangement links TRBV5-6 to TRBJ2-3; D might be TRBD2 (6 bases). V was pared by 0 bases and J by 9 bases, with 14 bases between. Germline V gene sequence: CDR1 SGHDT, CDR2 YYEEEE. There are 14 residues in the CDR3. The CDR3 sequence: CASSLVGPGLTQYF. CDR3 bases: TGTGCCAGCAGCTTGGTGGGACCGGGACTGACGCAGTATTTT.

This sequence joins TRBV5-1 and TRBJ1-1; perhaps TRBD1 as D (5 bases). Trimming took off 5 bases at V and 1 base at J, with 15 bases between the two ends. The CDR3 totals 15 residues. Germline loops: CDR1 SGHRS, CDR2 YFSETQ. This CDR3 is CASRPEQERNTEAFF. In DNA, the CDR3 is TGCGCCAGCAGGCCCGAACAGGAGAGGAACACTGAAGCTTTCTTT.

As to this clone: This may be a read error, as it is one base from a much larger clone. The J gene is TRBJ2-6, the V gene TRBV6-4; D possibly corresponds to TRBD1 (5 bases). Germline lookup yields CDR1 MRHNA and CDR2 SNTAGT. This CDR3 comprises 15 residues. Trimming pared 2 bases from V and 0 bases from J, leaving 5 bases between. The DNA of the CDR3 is TGTGCCAGCAGTGACGACAGCTCTGGGGCCAACGTCCTGACTTTC. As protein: CASSDDSSGANVLTF.

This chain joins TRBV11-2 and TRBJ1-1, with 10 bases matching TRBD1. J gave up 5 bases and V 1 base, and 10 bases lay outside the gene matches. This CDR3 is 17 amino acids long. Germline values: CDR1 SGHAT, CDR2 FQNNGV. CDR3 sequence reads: CASSLGYGTGVGTEAFF. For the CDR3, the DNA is TGTGCCAGCAGCTTAGGGTACGGGACAGGGGTAGGAACTGAAGCTTTCTTT.

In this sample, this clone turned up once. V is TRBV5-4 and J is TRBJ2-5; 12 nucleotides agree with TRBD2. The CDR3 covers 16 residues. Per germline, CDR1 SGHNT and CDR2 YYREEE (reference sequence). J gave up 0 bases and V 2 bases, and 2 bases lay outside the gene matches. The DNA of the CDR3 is TGTGCCAGCAGCTTCGGACTAGCGGGAAACCAAGAGACCCAGTACTTC. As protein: CASSFGLAGNQETQYF.

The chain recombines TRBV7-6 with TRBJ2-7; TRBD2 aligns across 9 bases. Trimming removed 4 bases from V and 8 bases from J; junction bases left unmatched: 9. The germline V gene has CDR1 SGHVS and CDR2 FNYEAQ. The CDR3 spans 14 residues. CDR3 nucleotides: TGTGCCAGCAGCTCCTTAGCGGGAGACTTGCAGCAGTACTTC. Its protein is CASSSLAGDLQQYF.